This T cell receptor (beta chain) was documented in a study of vaccination and CD4 T cells after COVID-19. In the study overall: Controls used CEFX viral epitopes (positive), HIV-1 Nef peptides (negative), or no peptide.

CDR1 and CDR2 (germline): SGHRS, YFSETQ. The CDR3 runs to 15 residues. Unmatched junction bases numbered 4, after V lost 4 bases and J lost 0 bases. This clonotype turned up a few times. As yet, its antigen is unknown. The study sequenced cultured CD4+ T cell DNA using the Oncomine TCR Beta short-read assay. Each CDR3 protein gets one entry after TCRdb re-called the PCR reads with MiXCR. Of about 15,000 distinct CDR3 sequences listed, roughly 54% are singletons. Treatment specified: approximately 11-day PBMC culture with coronavirus spike peptide pools or control peptides (ViraFEST assay). ViraFEST enlarged antigen-specific T cell populations with peptide pools and afterwards sequenced TCRs.

Sequencing was carried out using CD4+ T cells from blood, cultured in vitro. This sequence originates from a human donor who had recovered from COVID-19. The rearrangement joins TRBV5-1 to TRBJ2-3; 8 nucleotides align to TRBD2. The CDR3 coding sequence is TGCGCCAGCAGCCCGGGACTAGGGAGCACAGATACGCAGTATTTT. Protein sequence: CASSPGLGSTDTQYF.